The clone carrying this TCR beta chain was counted between two and nine times. This sample also contains other DNA sequences that code for the same CDR3. This entry is derived from a study of blood T cell repertoires in COVID-19. Study-wide background: T cells, B-cell-depleted T cells, or PBMCs provided the cDNA or gDNA that served as material.

Allocation to cohorts depended on clinical history reported by the participants. Recovered participants had two consecutive negative NP/OP PCR tests, healthcare professional clearance, or symptom resolution. In the study's own analysis: Estimated nucleated cell counts came from reference gene primer amplification. The protocol was immunoSEQ multiplex PCR, while the TCRdb copy is restricted to in-frame clones and leaves out a portion. V and J calls and clone size follow that table, whereas D and trimming were derived from the DNA. Of a few hundred thousand clones in the sample, around 85% were seen once. The V gene's germline CDR1 is MNHEY and CDR2 SMNVEV (reference sequence). CDR3 length: 15 amino acids. V dropped 5 bases and J dropped 4; count of bases not matched to a gene: 5.

Sequencing was done on a sample of PBMCs or T cells enriched from blood (not recorded which). This TCR was sampled from a woman aged 25 to 39 who had recovered from COVID-19. The chain has TRBV27 and TRBJ2-7, with 13 bases lining up with TRBD2. The CDR3 DNA is TGTGCCAGCAGTCGAGGGACTAGCGGGAATTACGAGCAGTACTTC. Translation gives CASSRGTSGNYEQYF.